This TCR beta chain was sequenced during a study of cytomegalovirus exposure and HLA in healthy donors. Study-level results: One variant, a missense change in DCLRE1C, was linked in a later analysis to TCR beta V- and J-gene trimming. Differences between HLA loci emerged in a later analysis of TCR association rates, with DRB1 most and HLA-C fewest. The investigators catalogued under 200 TCR beta chains as cytomegalovirus-associated.

A remark on this clone: Antigen unknown.

The PCR had 60 Vbeta and 13 Jbeta primers. Assay: immunoSEQ multiplex PCR; the TCRdb copy retains only in-frame clones and omits some. The sample contains fewer than 250,000 clones, about 83% of which appear only once. Source material: PBMCs. The sequence derives from a woman between 45 and 65 years old in good health and CMV-seropositive.

This CDR3 is CASSKAIYVRLGLYYGYTF. CDR3 coding DNA: TGTGCCAGCAGCAAAGCTATTTACGTCAGGCTGGGACTGTACTATGGCTACACCTTC. The rearrangement joins TRBV21-1 to TRBJ1-2. TRBV21-1 is recorded as a pseudogene. This CDR3 comprises 19 residues.